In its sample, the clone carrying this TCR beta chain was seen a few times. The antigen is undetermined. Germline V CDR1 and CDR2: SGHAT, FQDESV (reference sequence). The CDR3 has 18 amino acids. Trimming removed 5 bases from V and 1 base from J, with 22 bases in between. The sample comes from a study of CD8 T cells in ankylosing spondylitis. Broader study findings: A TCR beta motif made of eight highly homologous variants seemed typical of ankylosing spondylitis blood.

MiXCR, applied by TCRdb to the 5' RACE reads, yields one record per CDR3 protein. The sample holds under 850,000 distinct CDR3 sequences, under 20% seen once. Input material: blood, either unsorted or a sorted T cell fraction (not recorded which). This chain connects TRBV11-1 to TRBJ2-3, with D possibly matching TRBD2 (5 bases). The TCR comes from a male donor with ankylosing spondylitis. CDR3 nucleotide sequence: TGTGCCAGCAGCCCGCGCCGGGGTGAGGGCGAGGGCACAGATACGCAGTATTTT. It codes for CASSPRRGEGEGTDTQYF.